One sample yielded the 3 T cell receptor beta chains listed below, sequenced in a study of memory CD4+ T cells and cytomegalovirus serostatus. Single viable CD3+CD4+CD8-CD45RO+ cells were sorted as the memory CD4+ T cells. The data were produced by immunoSEQ multiplex PCR, yet TCRdb's version contains in-frame clones alone and is incomplete. The table lists around 30,000 clones, around 76% of them singletons. The material sequenced was memory CD4+ T cells from blood. Receptors originate from an adult in good health and CMV-seronegative. Some clones in this sample may be carry-over from other donors' samples.

The genes are TRBV11-2 and TRBJ2-3; 7 bases are a match to TRBD2. Germline loops: CDR1 SGHAT, CDR2 FQNNGV. This CDR3 region has 14 residues. J gave up 6 bases and V 5 bases, and 8 bases lay outside the gene matches. The CDR3 reads CASSRGVATDTQYF. CDR3 bases: TGTGCCAGCAGCCGGGGGGTGGCAACGGATACGCAGTATTTT.

J is TRBJ2-1 and V is TRBV18, with 7 positions matching TRBD1. Germline V gene sequence: CDR1 KGHSH, CDR2 LQKENI. The CDR3 totals 13 residues. J gave up 9 bases and V 3 bases, and 5 bases lay outside the gene matches. CDR3 protein: CASSPGTAGEQFF. As DNA, the CDR3 is TGTGCCAGCTCACCCGGGACAGCTGGTGAGCAGTTCTTC.

This clone was seen more than once but under ten times. The V and J genes are TRBV29-1 and TRBJ1-1; D call uncertain. Germline lookup yields CDR1 SQVTM and CDR2 ANQGSEA. This CDR3 has 10 residues. With 7 bases removed from V and 3 bases from J, the gap between germline ends came to 6 bases. The CDR3 DNA reads as TGCAGCGGACTGGACACTGAAGCTTTCTTT. The encoded protein is CSGLDTEAFF.